A selection of T cell receptor beta chains follows, all from one sample in a study of shared clonotypes between healthy human individuals. Method: immunoSEQ multiplex PCR; TCRdb's copy keeps in-frame clones and lacks some. The sample has 2 million to 2.5 million clones, 90% to 95% seen once. The sequenced sample consisted of naive CD4+ T cells sorted from blood. These receptors were collected from a man aged 18-30 years in good health. Both conserved end residues are part of each CDR3. Each record gives: clone size, D gene, CDR3 length, J gene, V gene, CDR3 protein, CDR3 DNA. D genes are given only for firm matches. Size tells how often a clone was seen (once, few, many) or the class of an expanded clone, and some rows leave it out.

NA	NA	13	TRBJ1-2	TRBV9	CASSVNGNYGYTF	TGTGCCAGCAGCGTAAACGGTAACTATGGCTACACCTTC
NA	NA	13	TRBJ2-5	TRBV7-2	CASSPWELETQYF	TGTGCCAGCAGCCCCTGGGAGTTAGAGACCCAGTACTTC
NA	TRBD1	18	TRBJ1-5	TRBV28	CASSWAGTGVWGNQPQHF	TGTGCCAGCAGTTGGGCCGGGACAGGGGTTTGGGGCAATCAGCCCCAGCATTTT
NA	NA	16	TRBJ1-5	TRBV11-2	CASSLLRGYSNQPQHF	TGTGCCAGCAGCCTACTGCGGGGGTATAGCAATCAGCCCCAGCATTTT
NA	NA	14	TRBJ1-2	TRBV9	CASSVGPGAGGYTF	TGTGCCAGCAGCGTAGGCCCGGGGGCCGGTGGCTACACCTTC
NA	NA	16	TRBJ2-7	TRBV18	CASSPPVAGGTYEQYF	TGTGCCAGCTCACCACCGGTGGCCGGGGGAACCTACGAGCAGTACTTC
NA	NA	17	TRBJ2-1	TRBV30	CAWITKPYRATYNEQFF	TGTGCCTGGATCACGAAGCCGTACAGGGCCACCTACAATGAGCAGTTCTTC
once	NA	14	TRBJ2-7	TRBV5-4	CASSLGQPAYEQYF	TGTGCCAGCAGCTTGGGGCAGCCTGCCTACGAGCAGTACTTC
NA	TRBD1	16	TRBJ1-5	TRBV19	CASSTQQGHSNQPQHF	TGTGCCAGTAGTACCCAACAGGGGCATAGCAATCAGCCCCAGCATTTT
NA	TRBD2	16	TRBJ2-7	TRBV6-1	CASSEAGGSWGYEQYF	TGTGCCAGCAGTGAAGCGGGCGGGAGTTGGGGCTACGAGCAGTACTTC
once	NA	15	TRBJ2-7	TRBV27	CASHPVGQGSYEQYF	TGTGCCAGCCACCCGGTTGGGCAGGGCTCCTACGAGCAGTACTTC
NA	NA	13	TRBJ2-5	TRBV6-6	CASTRGSWETQYF	TGTGCCAGCACACGGGGGAGTTGGGAGACCCAGTACTTC
NA	NA	11	TRBJ2-1	TRBV7-9	CASRSRGEQFF	TGTGCCAGCAGATCTAGGGGTGAGCAGTTCTTC
NA	TRBD1	13	TRBJ1-1	TRBV2	CASRRTGNTEAFF	TGTGCCAGCAGGAGGACAGGGAACACTGAAGCTTTCTTT
NA	NA	15	TRBJ1-2	TRBV5-4	CASSLNQGFAYGYTF	TGTGCCAGCAGCTTGAATCAGGGGTTTGCCTATGGCTACACCTTC
NA	NA	15	TRBJ1-4	TRBV11-2	CASRRPGSPGEKLFF	TGTGCCAGCAGGAGACCGGGGAGTCCAGGCGAAAAACTGTTTTTT
NA	TRBD2	16	TRBJ2-3	TRBV10-3	CAISVLAGGSTDTQYF	TGTGCCATCAGTGTACTAGCGGGGGGCAGCACAGATACGCAGTATTTT
NA	NA	14	TRBJ1-3	TRBV2	CASRDGGMGNTIYF	TGTGCCAGCAGAGACGGGGGTATGGGAAACACCATATATTTT
NA	NA	14	TRBJ2-5	TRBV6-6	CASSYSQNRETQYF	TGTGCCAGCAGTTACTCCCAGAACAGGGAGACCCAGTACTTC
NA	NA	13	TRBJ2-3	TRBV6-5	CASKGTLADTQYF	TGTGCCAGCAAGGGGACCCTCGCAGATACGCAGTATTTT
NA	NA	15	TRBJ2-6	TRBV6-5	CASSYSMGGANVLTF	TGTGCCAGCAGTTACTCGATGGGCGGGGCCAACGTCCTGACTTTC
NA	TRBD1	15	TRBJ1-6	TRBV18	CASSPNRDSNSPLHF	TGTGCCAGCTCACCTAACCGGGACAGTAATTCACCCCTCCACTTT
NA	TRBD1	15	TRBJ2-7	TRBV5-1	CASSLEQGAPYEQYF	TGCGCCAGCAGCTTGGAGCAGGGGGCTCCCTACGAGCAGTACTTC
NA	NA	15	TRBJ2-3	TRBV28	CASSPPMGGTDTQYF	TGTGCCAGCAGCCCTCCCATGGGGGGCACAGATACGCAGTATTTT
NA	TRBD1	15	TRBJ2-7	TRBV6-6	CASSRGTASSYEQYF	TGTGCCAGCAGTAGAGGGACAGCTAGCTCCTACGAGCAGTACTTC
NA	NA	15	TRBJ2-2	TRBV2	CASSARGSNTGELFF	TGTGCCAGCAGTGCCCGGGGTTCGAACACCGGGGAGCTGTTTTTT
few	NA	12	TRBJ1-5	TRBV6-5	CASNTHAGPQHF	TGTGCCAGCAATACCCATGCGGGGCCCCAGCATTTT
NA	NA	9	TRBJ1-2	TRBV30	CACSRIYTF	TGTGCCTGCTCGAGGATCTACACCTTC
NA	NA	15	TRBJ1-3	TRBV9	CASSVGGTAGNTIYF	TGTGCCAGCAGCGTCGGGGGTACAGCTGGAAACACCATATATTTT
NA	TRBD1	12	TRBJ1-1	TRBV30	CARSPRGSEAFF	TGTGCCCGGAGTCCCAGGGGGTCTGAAGCTTTCTTT
NA	TRBD1	16	TRBJ1-1	TRBV7-2	CASSPGPGQGLTEAFF	TGTGCCAGCAGCCCCGGACCGGGACAGGGGCTCACTGAAGCTTTCTTT
NA	TRBD1	14	TRBJ1-2	TRBV7-6	CASSPGQGAVGYTF	TGTGCCAGCAGCCCTGGACAGGGAGCGGTCGGCTACACCTTC
NA	NA	15	TRBJ1-2	TRBV6-5	CASSYRGGSNYGYTF	TGTGCCAGCAGTTACAGAGGGGGTTCTAACTATGGCTACACCTTC
NA	NA	17	TRBJ2-3	TRBV4-3	CASSQDYTSWSTDTQYF	TGCGCCAGCAGCCAAGATTACACTAGCTGGAGCACAGATACGCAGTATTTT
NA	TRBD1	15	TRBJ2-4	TRBV5-6	CASSLEGTVTNIQYF	TGTGCCAGCAGCTTGGAGGGGACAGTAACAAACATTCAGTACTTC
NA	TRBD2	17	TRBJ2-3	TRBV9	CASSPWTSGSLADTQYF	TGTGCCAGCAGCCCCTGGACTAGCGGGAGTCTCGCAGATACGCAGTATTTT
once	NA	15	TRBJ2-1	TRBV5-1	CASSPRGSSYNEQFF	TGCGCCAGCAGCCCTCGGGGTAGCTCCTACAATGAGCAGTTCTTC
NA	TRBD1	16	TRBJ1-2	TRBV7-2	CASSSGQGAVYYGYTF	TGTGCCAGCAGCTCCGGACAGGGGGCGGTTTACTATGGCTACACCTTC
NA	NA	13	TRBJ1-1	TRBV30	CAWSGAEYTEAFF	TGTGCCTGGAGTGGGGCCGAGTACACTGAAGCTTTCTTT
once	TRBD2	17	TRBJ2-3	TRBV29-1	CSVDEREGPRGTDTQYF	TGCAGCGTTGATGAGCGGGAGGGCCCTCGGGGCACAGATACGCAGTATTTT
NA	NA	13	TRBJ1-2	TRBV9	CASSVEQGRGYTF	TGTGCCAGCAGCGTAGAGCAGGGGCGAGGCTACACCTTC
NA	NA	14	TRBJ2-1	TRBV6-1	CASSEARTYNEQFF	TGTGCCAGCAGTGAAGCGAGGACCTACAATGAGCAGTTCTTC
NA	NA	14	TRBJ1-4	TRBV28	CASSGRPTNEKLFF	TGTGCCAGCAGCGGGCGCCCAACTAATGAAAAACTGTTTTTT
NA	NA	13	TRBJ1-1	TRBV28	CASRTRLGTEAFF	TGTGCCAGCAGAACCAGGCTGGGCACTGAAGCTTTCTTT
NA	NA	14	TRBJ2-7	TRBV6-1	CASSVGDVPYEQYF	TGTGCCAGCAGTGTCGGAGACGTACCCTACGAGCAGTACTTC
NA	NA	15	TRBJ2-2	TRBV6-1	CASSEGGVSAGELFF	TGTGCCAGCAGTGAAGGGGGAGTATCGGCCGGGGAGCTGTTTTTT
NA	NA	14	TRBJ2-1	TRBV11-3	CASSSNPDSNEQFF	TGTGCCAGCAGCTCCAACCCCGACAGCAATGAGCAGTTCTTC
NA	TRBD1	14	TRBJ1-2	TRBV19	CASSTSRQGGGYTF	TGTGCCAGTAGTACCTCCCGACAGGGAGGCGGCTACACCTTC
NA	NA	15	TRBJ2-4	TRBV6-6	CASSHPVGQGNIQYF	TGTGCCAGCAGCCACCCTGTGGGGCAAGGGAACATTCAGTACTTC
once	NA	15	TRBJ1-2	TRBV25-1	CASSGPIPGNYGYTF	TGTGCCAGCAGTGGCCCAATCCCAGGGAACTATGGCTACACCTTC
NA	TRBD2	16	TRBJ2-5	TRBV4-1	CASSPLGLAPQETQYF	TGCGCCAGCAGCCCTTTAGGACTAGCCCCCCAAGAGACCCAGTACTTC
NA	NA	13	TRBJ1-6	TRBV6-5	CASSRQENSPLHF	TGTGCCAGCTCGAGGCAGGAGAATTCACCCCTCCACTTT
NA	NA	12	TRBJ2-1	TRBV6-1	CASRDGGNEQFF	TGTGCCAGCAGGGACGGGGGTAATGAGCAGTTCTTC
once	TRBD1	17	TRBJ2-3	TRBV18	CASSLYRQGWSTDTQYF	TGTGCCAGCTCACTTTACAGACAGGGGTGGAGCACAGATACGCAGTATTTT
NA	NA	12	TRBJ2-7	TRBV6-5	CASSFTGTEQYF	TGTGCCAGCAGTTTTACAGGGACCGAGCAGTACTTC
NA	NA	15	TRBJ2-5	TRBV5-6	CASSFFVAPQETQYF	TGTGCCAGCAGCTTTTTTGTAGCACCCCAAGAGACCCAGTACTTC